This T cell receptor (beta chain) is drawn from a study of T cell responses to AZD1222 COVID-19 vaccine. Broader study findings: Only six people who got AZD1222 tested seropositive at baseline. Repertoire sampling happened only post peak T cell response. A rise in Spike-specific TCR breadth and depth followed two AZD1222 doses. Vaccine-related CD4 TCRs covered spike, predominating at 160-218 and 743-854.

The method was immunoSEQ multiplex PCR; TCRdb's version includes in-frame clones alone and lacks a portion of them. The table lists around 110,000 clones, just under 95% of them singletons. With respect to this clone: What it binds is not known.

The germline V and J ends were trimmed by 1 base and 12 bases, with 12 bases remaining between them. Per germline, CDR1 SGHVS and CDR2 FQNEAQ. The CDR3 spans 12 residues. The sequence derives from an adult in good health. This specimen consisted of peripheral blood, obtained on day 0 of AZD1222 vaccination. The chain recombines TRBV7-8 with TRBJ2-5, with D hard to call. The CDR3 loop reads CASSLDSPRKYF. CDR3 bases: TGTGCCAGCAGCTTAGATTCGCCTAGGAAGTACTTC.